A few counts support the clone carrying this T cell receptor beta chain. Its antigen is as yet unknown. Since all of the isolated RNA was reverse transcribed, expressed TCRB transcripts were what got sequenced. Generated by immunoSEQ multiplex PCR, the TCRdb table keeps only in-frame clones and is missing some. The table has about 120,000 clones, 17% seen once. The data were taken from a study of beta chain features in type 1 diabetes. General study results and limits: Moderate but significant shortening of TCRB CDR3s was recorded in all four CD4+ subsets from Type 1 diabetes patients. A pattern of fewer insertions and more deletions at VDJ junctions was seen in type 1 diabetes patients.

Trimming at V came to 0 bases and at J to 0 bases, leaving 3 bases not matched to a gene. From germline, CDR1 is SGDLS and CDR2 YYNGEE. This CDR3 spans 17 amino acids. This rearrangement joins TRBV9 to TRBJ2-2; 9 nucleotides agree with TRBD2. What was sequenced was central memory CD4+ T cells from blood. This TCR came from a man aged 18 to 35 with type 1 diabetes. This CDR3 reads CASSVASGTANTGELFF. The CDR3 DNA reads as TGTGCCAGCAGCGTAGCTAGCGGGACCGCGAACACCGGGGAGCTGTTTTTT.